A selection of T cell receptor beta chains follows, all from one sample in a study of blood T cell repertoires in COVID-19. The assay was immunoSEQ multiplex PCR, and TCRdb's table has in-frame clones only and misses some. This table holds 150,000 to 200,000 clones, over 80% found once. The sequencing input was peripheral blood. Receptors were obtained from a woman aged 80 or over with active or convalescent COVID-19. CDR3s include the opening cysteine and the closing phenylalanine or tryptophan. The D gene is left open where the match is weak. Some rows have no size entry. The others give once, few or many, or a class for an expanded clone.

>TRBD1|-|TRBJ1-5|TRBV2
TGTGCCAGCAGTATGACAGGGCGAGGTCAGCCCCAGCATTTT
CASSMTGRGQPQHF
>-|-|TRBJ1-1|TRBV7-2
TGTGCCAGCAGGGCCATGGGGGGGGTGAACACTGAAGCTTTCTTT
CASRAMGGVNTEAFF
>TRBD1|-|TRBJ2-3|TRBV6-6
TGTGCCAGCACCCCCGGGCAGGGGGCGCTTGGGACGCAGTATTTT
CASTPGQGALGTQYF
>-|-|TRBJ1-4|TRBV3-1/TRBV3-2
TGTGCCAGCAGCCGACCCACGGTTGGGGCCTCTGAAAAACTGTTTTTT
CASSRPTVGASEKLFF
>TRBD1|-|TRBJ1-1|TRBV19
TGTGCCAGGCATTCGAGGGACAGGGGGAACACTGAAGCTTTCTTT
CARHSRDRGNTEAFF
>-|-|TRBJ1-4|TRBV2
TGTGCCAGCAGTGTTTCGGGGTCACATAATGAAAAACTGTTTTTT
CASSVSGSHNEKLFF
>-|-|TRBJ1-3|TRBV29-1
TGCAGCTGGGGGGGGGTCACGGACTCTGGAAACACCATATATTTT
CSWGGVTDSGNTIYF
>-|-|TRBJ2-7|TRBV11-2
TGTGCCAGCAGCTTGGGCAGGGTCATTTCCTACGAGCAGTACTTC
CASSLGRVISYEQYF
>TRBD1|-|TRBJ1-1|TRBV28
TGTGCCAGCAGTTTTTTTAAGACAGGGAAAAGGACTGAAGCTTTCTTT
CASSFFKTGKRTEAFF
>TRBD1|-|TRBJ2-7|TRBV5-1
TGCGCCAGCAGGGGGACAGGGGGCGAAGAATTCTACGAGCAGTACTTC
CASRGTGGEEFYEQYF
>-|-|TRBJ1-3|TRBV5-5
TGTGCCAGCAGCGGTGTTTCTGGCAGTGGAAACACCATATATTTT
CASSGVSGSGNTIYF
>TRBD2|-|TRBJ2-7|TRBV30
TGTGCCTGGTCTAGCGGGGGACCCTACGAGCAGTACTTC
CAWSSGGPYEQYF
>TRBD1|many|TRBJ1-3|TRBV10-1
TGCGCCAGCAGCGCCGGGACAGGGACTGGAAACACCATATATTTT
CASSAGTGTGNTIYF